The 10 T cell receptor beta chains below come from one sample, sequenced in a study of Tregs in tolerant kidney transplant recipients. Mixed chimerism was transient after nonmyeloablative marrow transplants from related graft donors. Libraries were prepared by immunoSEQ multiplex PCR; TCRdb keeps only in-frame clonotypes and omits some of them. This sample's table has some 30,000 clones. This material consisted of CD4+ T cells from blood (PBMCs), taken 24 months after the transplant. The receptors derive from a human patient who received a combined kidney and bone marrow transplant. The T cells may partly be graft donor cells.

The CDR3 sequence: CASSNGRRGSNQPQHF. CDR3 DNA, as far as it was read: TGTGCCAGCAGTAACGGAAGGCGGGGAAGCAATCAGCCC. This chain links TRBV28 with TRBJ1-5; D gene uncertain. The read gets to within 3 residues of the CDR3 end, and the germline J gene fills in the rest. V gave up 5 bases and J gave up 1 base, with 15 bases separating them. CDR3 length: 16 amino acids. Germline V gives CDR1 MDHEN, CDR2 SYDVKM. The complete variable domain, with remaining parts taken from reference TRBV28 and TRBJ1-5, reads DVKVTQSSRYLVKRTGEKVFLECVQDMDHENMFWYRQDPGLGLRLIYFSYDVKMKEKGDIPEGYSVSREKKERFSLILESASTNQTSMYLCASSNGRRGSNQPQHFGDGTRLSIL.

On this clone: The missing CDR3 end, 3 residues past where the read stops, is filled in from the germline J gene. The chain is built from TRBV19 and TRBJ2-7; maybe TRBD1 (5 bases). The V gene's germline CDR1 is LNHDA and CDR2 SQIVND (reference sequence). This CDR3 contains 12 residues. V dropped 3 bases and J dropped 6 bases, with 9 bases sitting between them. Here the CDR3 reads CASSIGRGEQYF. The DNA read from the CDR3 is TGTGCCAGTAGTATCGGTAGGGGCGAG.

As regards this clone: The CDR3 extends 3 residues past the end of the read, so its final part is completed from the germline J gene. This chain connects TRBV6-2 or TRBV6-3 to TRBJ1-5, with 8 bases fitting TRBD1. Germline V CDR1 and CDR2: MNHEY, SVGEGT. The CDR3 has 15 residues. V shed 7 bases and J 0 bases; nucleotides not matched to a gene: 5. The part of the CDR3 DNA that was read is TGTGCCAGCATTAAAACAGGGGGTAGCAATCAGCCC. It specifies CASIKTGGSNQP. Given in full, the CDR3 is CASIKTGGSNQPQHF.

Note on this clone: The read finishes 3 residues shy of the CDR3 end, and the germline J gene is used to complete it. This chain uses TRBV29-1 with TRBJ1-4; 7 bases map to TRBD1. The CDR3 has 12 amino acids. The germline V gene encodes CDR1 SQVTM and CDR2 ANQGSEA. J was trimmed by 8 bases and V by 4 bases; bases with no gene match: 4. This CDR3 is CSVAGGGEKLFF. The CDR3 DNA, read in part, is TGCAGCGTTGCCGGAGGGGGCGAAAAA.

CDR3 region: CASARQDQETQYF. Incomplete CDR3 DNA: TGTGCCAGCGCACGACAAGACCAAGAGACC. The V call is TRBV2, the J call TRBJ2-5; D not certain. The CDR3 is cut off 3 residues early in the read; its end comes from the germline J gene. CDR1 is SNHLY, CDR2 FYNNEI, per germline. V lost 8 bases and J lost 0, with 10 bases in between. The CDR3 runs 13 residues.

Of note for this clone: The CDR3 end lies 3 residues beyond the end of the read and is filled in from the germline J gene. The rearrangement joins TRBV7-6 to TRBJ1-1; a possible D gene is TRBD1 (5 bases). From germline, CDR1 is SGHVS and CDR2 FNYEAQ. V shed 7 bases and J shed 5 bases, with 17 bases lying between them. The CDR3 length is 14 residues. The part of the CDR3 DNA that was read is TGTGCCAGCAATCCCCCGGGGGTGAGGACTGAA. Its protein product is CASNPPGVRTE. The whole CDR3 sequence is CASNPPGVRTEAFF.

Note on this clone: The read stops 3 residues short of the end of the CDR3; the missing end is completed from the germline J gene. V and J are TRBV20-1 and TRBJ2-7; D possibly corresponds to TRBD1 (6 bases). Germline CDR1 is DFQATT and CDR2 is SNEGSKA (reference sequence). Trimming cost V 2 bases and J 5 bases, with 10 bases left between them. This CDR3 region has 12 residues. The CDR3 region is CSARKRGNEQYF. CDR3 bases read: TGCAGTGCTAGAAAGAGGGGGAACGAG.

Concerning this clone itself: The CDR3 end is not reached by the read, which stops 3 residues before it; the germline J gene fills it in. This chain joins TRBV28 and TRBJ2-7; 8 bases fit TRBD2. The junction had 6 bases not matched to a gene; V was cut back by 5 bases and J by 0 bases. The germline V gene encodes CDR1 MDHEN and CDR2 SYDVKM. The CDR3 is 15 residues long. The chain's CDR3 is CASSVTGTSSYEQYF. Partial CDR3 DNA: TGTGCCAGCAGTGTTACCGGGACTAGCTCCTACGAG. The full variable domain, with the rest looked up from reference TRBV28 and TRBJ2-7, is DVKVTQSSRYLVKRTGEKVFLECVQDMDHENMFWYRQDPGLGLRLIYFSYDVKMKEKGDIPEGYSVSREKKERFSLILESASTNQTSMYLCASSVTGTSSYEQYFGPGTRLTVT.

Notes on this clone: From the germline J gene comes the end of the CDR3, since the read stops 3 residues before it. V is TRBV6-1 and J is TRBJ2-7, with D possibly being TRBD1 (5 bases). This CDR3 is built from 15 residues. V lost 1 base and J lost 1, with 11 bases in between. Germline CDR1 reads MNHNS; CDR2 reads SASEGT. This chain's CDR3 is CASSEGWQGSYEQYF. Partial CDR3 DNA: TGTGCCAGCAGTGAAGGTTGGCAGGGATCCTACGAG.

CDR3 DNA, as far as it was read: TGTGCCAGCAGCGTAGCTGGGGGGGACTACCGAAATGAG. Translation: CASSVAGGDYRNE. The whole CDR3 protein reads CASSVAGGDYRNEQFF. The chain links TRBV9 to TRBJ2-1, with 7 bases identical to TRBD2. Read coverage stops 3 residues before the CDR3 terminus; the germline J gene supplies the remainder. The CDR3 consists of 16 residues. Losses at the gene ends were 0 bases for V and 7 bases for J; bases not matched to a gene: 10. Germline CDR1 and CDR2: SGDLS and YYNGEE. Looking up the rest from reference TRBV9 and TRBJ2-1 gives the full variable domain: DSGVTQTPKHLITATGQRVTLRCSPRSGDLSVYWYQQSLDQGLQFLIQYYNGEERAKGNILERFSAQQFPDLHSELNLSSLELGDSALYFCASSVAGGDYRNEQFFGPGTRLTVL.